This TCR beta chain was sequenced during a study of T-cell reconstitution after alpha-beta-depleted transplantation in children. The CDR3 has 13 residues. V was pared by 7 bases and J by 5 bases, with 17 bases between. From germline, CDR1 is SQVTM and CDR2 ANQGSEA. Many counts were recorded for this clonotype. TCRbeta library construction was performed incorporating unique molecular identifiers. Each CDR3 protein is one row after TCRdb ran MiXCR on the PCR reads. The table has about 230,000 distinct CDR3 sequences, 9.7% seen once. This sample comprised PBMCs from the stem cell graft donor, obtained from the stem cell graft. This sequence originates from a human donor who donated a stem cell graft to a child with SCID. V is TRBV29-1 and J is TRBJ1-1; D gene ambiguous. CDR3 in amino acids: CSATAAERTEAFF. The CDR3 DNA is TGCAGCGCAACTGCGGCGGAGAGGACTGAAGCTTTCTTT.